Listed below are T cell receptor beta chains from one sample, sequenced in a study of cytomegalovirus exposure and HLA in healthy donors. TCRdb's table, derived via immunoSEQ multiplex PCR, lists solely in-frame clones and lacks some. The sample has 100,000 or so clones, around 80% seen once. The material sequenced was PBMCs. All receptors come from a woman aged 40-49 years in good health and CMV-seronegative. The CDR3 runs from the conserved cysteine through the conserved F or W. The D gene is left open where the match is weak. Size is stated for part of the rows, as once, few or many counts, or as a class when the clone is expanded.

TRBJ1-2	TRBV20-1	.	.	CSALWTYGYTF	TGCAGTGCATTATGGACTTATGGCTACACCTTC
TRBJ2-7	TRBV10-3	once	TRBD1	CAISGGGGFSYEQYF	TGTGCCATCAGTGGAGGGGGCGGGTTCTCCTACGAGCAGTACTTC
TRBJ1-5	TRBV6-5	.	.	CASTNPNQPQHF	TGTGCCAGCACCAATCCCAATCAGCCCCAGCATTTT
TRBJ2-7	TRBV4-1	.	.	CASSQEQGTRSSYEQYF	TGCGCCAGCAGCCAAGAACAGGGCACAAGGAGCTCCTACGAGCAGTACTTC
TRBJ2-1	TRBV27	.	.	CASSYFQGSPSKVQFF	TGTGCCAGCAGCTACTTTCAGGGGTCACCCTCTAAGGTGCAGTTCTTC
TRBJ1-1	TRBV7-9	.	TRBD1	CASSHILRDRGLAAEAFF	TGTGCCAGCAGCCACATTCTCCGGGACAGGGGGCTCGCTGCTGAAGCTTTCTTT
TRBJ2-1	TRBV7-2	.	.	CASSLPSSNEQFF	TGTGCCAGCAGCTTACCCTCTTCTAATGAGCAGTTCTTC
TRBJ2-7	TRBV18	.	.	CASSLGPGTNEQYF	TGTGCCAGCTCACTGGGCCCCGGGACAAACGAGCAGTACTTC
TRBJ2-3	TRBV11-3	.	.	CASSLGASTDTQYF	TGTGCCAGCAGCTTAGGGGCTAGCACAGATACGCAGTATTTT
TRBJ2-7	TRBV27	.	TRBD2	CASSLASGYEQYF	TGTGCCAGCAGTTTGGCTAGCGGCTACGAGCAGTACTTC
TRBJ1-1	TRBV5-1	.	TRBD1	CASTEGGTGGEAFF	TGCGCCAGCACCGAGGGGGGGACAGGGGGTGAAGCTTTCTTT